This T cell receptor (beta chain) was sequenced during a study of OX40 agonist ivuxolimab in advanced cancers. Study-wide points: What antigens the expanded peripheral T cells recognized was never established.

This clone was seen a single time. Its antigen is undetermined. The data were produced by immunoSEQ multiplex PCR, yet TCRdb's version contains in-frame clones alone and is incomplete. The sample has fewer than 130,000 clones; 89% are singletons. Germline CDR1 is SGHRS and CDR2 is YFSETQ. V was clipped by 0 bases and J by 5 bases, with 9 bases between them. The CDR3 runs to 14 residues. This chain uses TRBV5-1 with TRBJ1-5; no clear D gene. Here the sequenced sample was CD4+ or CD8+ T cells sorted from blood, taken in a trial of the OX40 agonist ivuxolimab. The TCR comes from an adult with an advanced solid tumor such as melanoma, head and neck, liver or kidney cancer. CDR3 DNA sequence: TGCGCCAGCAGCTTGGAGGGCTCCGATCAGCCCCAGCATTTT. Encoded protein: CASSLEGSDQPQHF.